This record looks at one T cell receptor (beta chain) sequence and its context. This specimen comes from a study of blood T cell repertoires in COVID-19. Overall study: Samples of COVID-19 (acute and convalescent) were obtained from the United States, Italy and Spain. Sample material is recorded as cDNA or gDNA derived from T cells, B-cell-depleted T cells, or PBMCs.

The CDR3 covers 13 residues. The V gene lost 5 bases and the J gene lost 7 bases, with 14 bases spanning the gap. Produced via immunoSEQ multiplex PCR; TCRdb's table is partial and in-frame only. The data contain over 90,000 clones, around 92% of them singletons. The receptor was derived from a man between 18 and 29 years old with acute or convalescent COVID-19. The specimen was peripheral blood. The chain carries TRBV12-3 or TRBV12-4 and TRBJ1-1; D is undetermined. DNA for the CDR3: TGTGCCAGCAGTCCTCGACCGACACGTGAAGCTTTCTTT. Encoded protein: CASSPRPTREAFF.